The present TCR beta chain was sequenced within a study of T cells in severe cutaneous drug reactions. For the study at large: Collected from acute- or recovery-stage patients: blister fluids/cells and PBMC.

Whole-study results and caveats: A public TCRbeta CDR3 appeared in all seven CBZ-SJS/TEN blister samples, averaging roughly 14%. Carbamazepine-induced Stevens-Johnson syndrome or toxic epidermal necrolysis patients showed strongly raised TRBV12-4, about 29% in blister cells and around 5% in PBMC.

This CDR3 comprises 14 residues. Germline CDR1 reads SQVTM; CDR2 reads ANQGSEA. In regard to this clonotype: Its target is unknown.

Bulk and single-cell libraries used iRepertoire multiplex PCR with TCR subtype-specific primers. No DNA is given; TCRdb re-called the multiplex PCR reads and lists each CDR3 protein once. Its table records about 10,000 distinct CDR3 sequences. The donors had carbamazepine-induced Stevens-Johnson syndrome or toxic epidermal necrolysis. The sample taken for sequencing was cells from a skin blister. The clonotype originates from a human donor with Stevens-Johnson syndrome, a severe cutaneous drug reaction. The V and J genes are TRBV29-1 and TRBJ1-1; checking the TCRdb D call of TRBD1 is not possible without DNA. CDR3 residues: CSVETGGAGTEAFF.